This T cell receptor beta chain was obtained from a study of blood T cells in healthy people across ages. Findings and limits, study-wide: Possibly, changes in expanded clonotypes were confounded because donor CMV status was unknown.

With regard to this clonotype: The antigen is undetermined.

The CDR3 runs 16 residues. The V and J ends lost 6 bases and 0 bases respectively, with 16 bases between them. Germline CDR1 reads SGHTA; CDR2 reads FQGNSA. There were healthy Caucasian individuals from Russia, aged roughly 6 to 100, serving as donors. Roughly 9.2 milliliters of peripheral blood were drawn from each donor into EDTA-treated tubes. Samples each yielded at least 5.5 micrograms of total RNA. The authors ran a second PCR of 7 to 11 cycles using a sample-barcoded 5' primer and a J-beta primer mix. TCRdb redid the calling of the 5' RACE reads with MiXCR, one entry per CDR3 protein. Here the sample spans about 800,000 distinct CDR3 sequences, roughly 60% being singletons.

The sequencing input was blood. This TCR was sampled from a man aged 25-45 years in good health. The chain employs TRBV7-2 and TRBJ2-3; possible D gene TRBD1, 5 bases. CDR3 sequence: CASRLQAVTSTDTQYF. CDR3 sequence (DNA): TGTGCCAGCAGATTACAGGCCGTTACGAGCACAGATACGCAGTATTTT.